This T cell receptor beta chain comes out of a study of blood T cell repertoires in COVID-19. Study at large: Whether acute or convalescent, the COVID-19 samples came from the United States, Italy and Spain.

This table comes from immunoSEQ multiplex PCR, and its TCRdb copy is limited to in-frame clones, with some not included. This sample has under 300,000 clones; about four fifths occur once, and the top ten carry around 9.6%. The source is an elderly woman with acute or convalescent COVID-19. What was sequenced was peripheral blood.

The CDR3: CASSSMTGGTDTQYF. The CDR3, as DNA: TGTGCCAGCAGTTCCATGACAGGGGGGACAGATACGCAGTATTTT. The chain links TRBV6-6 to TRBJ2-3; 9 nucleotides align to TRBD1. The CDR3 is 15 amino acids. The trim removed 4 bases at V and 3 bases at J, leaving 5 bases unmatched. Germline V gene sequence: CDR1 MNHNY, CDR2 SVGAGI (reference sequence).